Listed below are T cell receptor beta chains from one sample, sequenced in a study of blood T cell repertoires in COVID-19. Data came from immunoSEQ multiplex PCR; TCRdb stores just in-frame clones and leaves some out. The data show around 130,000 clones, 80% to 90% seen once. Sequencing used peripheral blood. Source of these receptors: a human donor in a cohort sampled during active COVID-19. The CDR3 runs from the conserved cysteine through the conserved F or W.

TRBJ2-3 TRBV6-5 CASRVDYALYF
TRBJ1-2 TRBV30 CAWSGLRDTVSTYGYTF
TRBJ1-3 TRBV4-1 CASSQEAAFSGNTIYF
TRBJ2-7 TRBV11-2 CASSSGQGTYEQYF
TRBJ2-5 TRBV5-1 CASSLGGGEQETQYF
TRBJ2-2 TRBV2 CASSVPGTANTGELFF
TRBJ1-2 TRBV7-2 CASSPGRGEGYGYTF
TRBJ2-2 TRBV6-5 CASARTGVGELFF
TRBJ1-2 TRBV11-2 CASSLAQGAKYGYTF
TRBJ2-7 TRBV5-1 CASTKQGAYEQYF
TRBJ1-2 TRBV6-1 CASSDRTSARSNYGYTF
TRBJ1-1 TRBV6-5 CASERGKAFF
TRBJ1-4 TRBV24-1 CATSDFPTQKWVEKLFF
TRBJ2-3 TRBV11-3 CASSPRTLLGTDTQYF
TRBJ2-1 TRBV2 CASSERRGQYNEQFF
TRBJ2-3 TRBV4-2 CASSLEGRGPGDTQYF
TRBJ2-3 TRBV13 CASSLGLAGPTDTQYF
TRBJ2-1 TRBV5-6 CASSSRVGEQFF
TRBJ2-7 TRBV6-5 CASSYSLYAIGLEQYF
TRBJ2-3 TRBV11-2 CASSYARDSLSTDTQYF
TRBJ2-3 TRBV2 CASSDLASGGAVKEDTQYF
TRBJ2-3 TRBV5-1 CASRPGMGPGSTDTQYF
TRBJ2-4 TRBV12-3/TRBV12-4 CASSPGTGPGYF
TRBJ2-4 TRBV3-1/TRBV3-2 CASSPQLAKNIQYF
TRBJ2-3 TRBV6-5 CASKNSGSTDTQYF
TRBJ2-3 TRBV6-6 CASTARGTDTQYF
TRBJ1-1 TRBV14 CASSQVPTGKAFF